This TCR beta chain was found in a study of control samples from healthy donors and cancer patients. This clone was seen only once. Trimming left V 5 bases short and J 8 bases short, with 10 bases between. This CDR3 spans 13 amino acids. Germline lookup yields CDR1 SGHAT and CDR2 FQNNGV. TCRdb keeps only in-frame clones here, not all; method: immunoSEQ multiplex PCR. Here the sample spans under 80,000 clones, 94% being singletons. The V gene is TRBV11-2, the J gene TRBJ1-6; D not certain. The TCR comes from a woman under 40 in good health. The sample was blood. CDR3 DNA sequence: TGTGCCAGCAGCGGGTACTTGGATTCACCCCTCCACTTT. Its translation is CASSGYLDSPLHF.